This record looks at one TCR beta chain sequence and its context. No antigen is known for it. This specimen belongs to a study of vaccination effects on CD4 cells after COVID-19. Turning to the study itself: Vaccine administered to participants consisted of two doses of either BNT162b2 or mRNA-1273.

Sequencing in the ViraFEST assay came after antigen-specific CD4+ T cells had been expanded with viral peptide pools, which were used to stimulate PBMC. Isolating CD4+ T cells followed more than 9 days of culture. Each vaccine recipient was nucleocapsid antibody negative and had no prior SARS-CoV-2 infection. After approximately 2 million PBMC were placed in each well, they were cultured with approximately 10 IU/ml IL-2 and 10 ug/ml peptides. Half-medium replacement with IL-2 medium occurred on days 3 and 7. Germline V gene lookup returns CDR1 SQVTM and CDR2 ANQGSEA. The CDR3 totals 16 residues. The V gene end was trimmed by 0 bases and the J gene end by 3 bases; junction bases not matched to a gene: 5. Broader study findings: Clones from infection and from vaccination both contracted markedly late after vaccination.

TCRdb's table, derived via immunoSEQ multiplex PCR, lists solely in-frame clones and lacks some. The data contain tens of thousands of clones, roughly 80% of them seen just once; the ten biggest clones take up more than 10%. The sequence was collected from a human donor who received a COVID-19 vaccine. The chain carries TRBV29-1 and TRBJ2-1; 10 nucleotides line up with TRBD2. Sequenced here: CD4+ T cells from PBMCs cultured with SARS-CoV-2 spike peptides, sampled before COVID-19 vaccination. CDR3 bases: TGCAGCGTTGAAGATCTCACTAGCGGGGTCTACAATGAGCAGTTCTTC. Its translation: CSVEDLTSGVYNEQFF.